This T cell receptor beta chain was observed in a study of T cell repertoires in cytomegalovirus infection. Across the study: From public TCR beta signatures came an indication of both CMV infection and matching HLA type.

Worth noting for this clonotype: Its antigen is currently unknown.

TCRdb used MiXCR to reprocess the reads, holding one entry per CDR3 protein. In the table there are 70,000 to 95,000 distinct CDR3 sequences, over 25% of which are singletons. Notes on the study in general: Using cumulative public TCR beta family frequency, the authors identified those who carried CMV together with the relevant HLA.

The germline CDR1 and CDR2 sequences are SGHTA and FQGTGA. The ends were cut back, 4 bases at V and 1 base at J, with 10 bases in the middle. This CDR3 region has 14 residues. This material consisted of CD8+ T cells from cultured PBMCs, taken from culture after CMV antigen stimulation. The clonotype comes from a human donor in good health (CMV status not recorded). Some clones in this sample may be carry-over from other donors' samples. V and J are TRBV7-3 and TRBJ1-1; D is unresolved. The DNA of the CDR3 is TGTGCCAGCAGCTCCGCGGGAGGGAACACTGAAGCTTTCTTT. As protein: CASSSAGGNTEAFF.